These 26 T cell receptor beta chains share one sample of origin, sequenced in a study of metastatic and nonmetastatic thyroid tumors. No treatment had been given to any patient before thyroid surgery. TCRdb reprocessed the PCR reads via MiXCR. The sample has roughly 6,200 clones, approximately 32% seen once; the top ten hold 18%. The sample was adjacent normal tissue. These receptors all come from a female donor with papillary thyroid cancer or a benign thyroid nodule (not recorded which). Some clones in this sample may be carry-over from other donors' samples.

This chain links TRBV2 with TRBJ2-7; TRBD1 might be the D (5 bases). The CDR3 runs 14 residues. Per the germline V gene, CDR1 is SNHLY and CDR2 is FYNNEI. Trimming shortened V by 8 bases and J by 5 bases, and 19 bases separated the two germline ends. CDR3 bases: TGTGCCAGCCTTTTTACCGAGACAGTTAACGAGCAGTACTTC. Protein sequence: CASLFTETVNEQYF.

Worth noting for this clone: It may be a read error: a sequence one base away is much more abundant. In the same sample, other DNA sequences code for this CDR3. The CDR3 loop reads CASSLAGNSYEQYF. As DNA, the CDR3 is TGCGCCAGCAGCTTGGCGGGAAACTCCTACGAGCAGTACTTC. The rearrangement joins TRBV5-1 to TRBJ2-7; possibly TRBD2 for D (5 bases). Germline V gene lookup returns CDR1 SGHRS and CDR2 YFSETQ. V lost 0 bases and J 0 bases, leaving 7 bases between the germline ends. The CDR3 length is 14 residues. Based on the CDR3 plus reference TRBV5-1 and TRBJ2-7, the full variable domain is KAGVTQTPRYLIKTRGQQVTLSCSPISGHRSVSWYQQTPGQGLQFLFEYFSETQRNKGNFPGRFSGRQFSNSRSEMNVSTLELGDSALYLCASSLAGNSYEQYFGPGTRLTVT.

J is TRBJ2-7 and V is TRBV6-1; TRBD1 aligns across 8 bases. Germline V CDR1 and CDR2: MNHNS, SASEGT. J was trimmed by 5 bases and V by 3 bases; bases with no gene match: 6. The CDR3 covers 14 residues. CDR3 DNA sequence: TGTGCCAGCAGTGAGACGGACAGGGTCCACGAGCAGTACTTC. Protein sequence: CASSETDRVHEQYF.

Many counts were recorded for this clone. J is TRBJ1-5 and V is TRBV6-2 or TRBV6-3; no firm D call. Germline V gives CDR1 MNHEY, CDR2 SVGEGT. The ends were cut back, 2 bases at V and 3 bases at J, with 5 bases in the middle. This CDR3 comprises 13 residues. Here the CDR3 reads CASSYRDNQPQHF. The CDR3 nucleotides read TGTGCCAGCAGTTACAGGGACAATCAGCCCCAGCATTTT.

The chain has TRBV5-6 and TRBJ1-5, with D possibly matching TRBD1 (5 bases). Germline V CDR1 and CDR2: SGHDT, YYEEEE. CDR3 length: 14 residues. V was cut by 2 bases and J by 9 bases, with 15 bases left in between. The CDR3 region is CASSFGAGLSPQHF. The CDR3 DNA reads as TGTGCCAGCAGCTTTGGGGCAGGGCTTTCGCCCCAGCATTTT.

The chain combines TRBV6-1 with TRBJ1-1; no definite D call. The V end lost 7 bases, the J end lost 8 bases, and 11 bases lay between the germline ends. Germline V gives CDR1 MNHNS, CDR2 SASEGT. The CDR3 sequence is 11 residues long. The CDR3 DNA reads as TGTGCCAGCATCTTTGTCCCCGAAGCTTTCTTT. Protein: CASIFVPEAFF.

V is TRBV19 and J is TRBJ2-7; TRBD1 matches at 9 bases. The CDR3 has 15 amino acids. With 4 bases clipped from V and 4 bases from J, the junction kept 8 bases outside the gene matches. Germline V lookup: CDR1 LNHDA, CDR2 SQIVND (reference sequence). CDR3 region: CASSRRDRERYEQYF. CDR3 nucleotides: TGTGCCAGTAGTAGACGGGACAGGGAACGGTACGAGCAGTACTTC.

This clone was observed a handful of times. The J gene is TRBJ1-3, the V gene TRBV9, with D possibly matching TRBD1 (6 bases). The length of the CDR3 is 15 residues. With 2 bases removed from V and 0 bases from J, the gap between germline ends came to 9 bases. Germline V CDR1 and CDR2: SGDLS, YYNGEE. The CDR3 nucleotides read TGTGCCAGCAGCGTGGGGGCGCTCTCTGGAAACACCATATATTTT. Translating gives CASSVGALSGNTIYF. Variable domain in full (rest from reference TRBV9 and TRBJ1-3): DSGVTQTPKHLITATGQRVTLRCSPRSGDLSVYWYQQSLDQGLQFLIQYYNGEERAKGNILERFSAQQFPDLHSELNLSSLELGDSALYFCASSVGALSGNTIYFGEGSWLTVV.

The chain is built from TRBV7-2 and TRBJ2-7; D is unresolved. This CDR3 is built from 14 residues. Germline values: CDR1 SGHTA, CDR2 FQGNSA. V lost 4 bases and J 7 bases, leaving 17 bases between the germline ends. CDR3 loop: CASSSLDSPWEQYF. The CDR3 nucleotides read TGTGCCAGCAGCTCATTAGACTCCCCCTGGGAGCAGTACTTC.

The gene calls are TRBV5-1 and TRBJ2-1, with TRBD2 matching 9 bases. This CDR3 is 16 amino acids long. Trimming took 1 base from V and 6 from J; bases not matched to a gene: 8. Germline assignment: CDR1 SGHRS and CDR2 YFSETQ. This CDR3 reads CASSLTGSGSGNEQFF. Here the CDR3 DNA reads TGCGCCAGCAGCTTGACGGGTAGCGGGAGTGGCAATGAGCAGTTCTTC.

This clone was counted a few times. The genes are TRBV6-1 and TRBJ1-3; 7 bases are a match to TRBD1. V was pared by 4 bases and J by 4 bases, with 10 bases of the junction left unmatched. The CDR3 has 16 residues. In germline, CDR1 is MNHNS, CDR2 SASEGT. In nucleotides, the CDR3 is TGTGCCAGCAGTGCTTCGGCAGCCAGGGGGGGAAACACCATATATTTT. Its protein product is CASSASAARGGNTIYF.

V gene TRBV20-1 combines with J gene TRBJ1-1; D gene uncertain. The CDR3 is made up of 11 amino acids. From germline, CDR1 is DFQATT and CDR2 SNEGSKA (reference sequence). V lost 3 bases and J 0 bases, leaving 2 bases between the germline ends. CDR3 region: CSASMNTEAFF. For the CDR3, the DNA is TGCAGTGCTAGTATGAACACTGAAGCTTTCTTT.

By its share, this clone is medium-sized. This may be a read error: a much more frequent sequence differs by one nucleotide. Other DNA variants within this sample encode the same CDR3. This sequence joins TRBV2 and TRBJ2-1; D is undetermined. CDR3 size: 15 residues. CDR1 is SNHLY, CDR2 FYNNEI, per germline. As DNA, the CDR3 is TGTGCCAGCAGCGAAGGATTGCCCTCCTACAATGAGCAGTTCTTC. This codes for CASSEGLPSYNEQFF.

The chain links TRBV2 to TRBJ2-2; no definite D call. The CDR3 totals 13 residues. CDR1 and CDR2 from the germline V gene are SNHLY and FYNNEI. Trimming pared 1 base from V and 7 bases from J, leaving 7 bases between. CDR3 nucleotide sequence: TGTGCCAGCAGTGAAGTCGAAGGCGGGGAGCTGTTTTTT. Its protein is CASSEVEGGELFF.

There are a few counts of this clone. J is TRBJ2-7 and V is TRBV20-1, with TRBD1 identical over 8 bases. The CDR3 length is 14 residues. The J segment lost 0 bases and the V segment lost 6 bases, leaving 7 bases of the junction unmatched. CDR1 is DFQATT and CDR2 is SNEGSKA in the germline V gene (reference sequence). CDR3 amino acids: CSATWTGNSYEQYF. In DNA, the CDR3 is TGCAGTGCAACCTGGACAGGGAACTCCTACGAGCAGTACTTC.

The rearrangement links TRBV28 to TRBJ2-7; the match to TRBD2 covers 7 bases. Germline V gene sequence: CDR1 MDHEN, CDR2 SYDVKM. V lost 5 bases and J lost 3; bases outside the gene matches: 7. The CDR3 loop spans 14 amino acids. The CDR3 protein is CASSITGRSYEQYF. In DNA form, the CDR3 reads TGTGCCAGCAGTATTACCGGGAGGAGCTACGAGCAGTACTTC.

The sample holds a few counts of this clone. The chain employs TRBV27 and TRBJ2-7, with 9 nucleotides matching TRBD1. The CDR3 extends over 15 amino acids. CDR1 is MNHEY, CDR2 SMNVEV, per germline (reference sequence). V trimming: 5 bases; J trimming: 1 base; junction bases outside the gene matches: 6. The CDR3 nucleotides are TGTGCCAGCAGTCCACAGGGGGCGGTTTCCTACGAGCAGTACTTC. It translates to CASSPQGAVSYEQYF.

This clone is a singleton in its sample. The V gene is TRBV5-4, the J gene TRBJ1-2; 10 bases fit TRBD1. Germline lookup yields CDR1 SGHNT and CDR2 YYREEE (reference sequence). CDR3 length: 20 amino acids. The V segment lost 1 base and the J segment 4 bases; nucleotides outside the gene matches: 19. This CDR3 is CASSLFRDRGLAAVGYGYTF. In nucleotides, the CDR3 is TGTGCCAGCAGCTTGTTTCGCGACAGGGGGCTCGCGGCTGTTGGCTATGGCTACACCTTC.

The chain couples TRBV10-2 to TRBJ2-2, with D maybe TRBD2 (6 bases). V dropped 0 bases and J dropped 5 bases, with 10 bases sitting between them. This CDR3 region has 15 residues. Germline CDR1 and CDR2: WSHSY and SAAADI. This CDR3 is CASSESMGGTGELFF. CDR3 DNA: TGCGCCAGCAGTGAGTCGATGGGGGGAACCGGGGAGCTGTTTTTT.

The genes are TRBV20-1 and TRBJ2-6; D call uncertain. Trimming took 4 bases from V and 2 from J, leaving 9 bases between them. The CDR3 extends over 14 amino acids. The germline V gene encodes CDR1 DFQATT and CDR2 SNEGSKA (reference sequence). CDR3 residues: CSANPWAGANVLTF. CDR3 DNA sequence: TGCAGTGCTAACCCTTGGGCTGGGGCCAACGTCCTGACTTTC.

V gene TRBV20-1 combines with J gene TRBJ2-7; D is unclear. Trimming took 1 base from V and 2 from J, leaving 15 bases between them. Germline V gives CDR1 DFQATT, CDR2 SNEGSKA (reference sequence). The CDR3 is 15 residues long. The DNA for the CDR3 is TGCAGTGCTAGAGGGGAAACGGGCCGGGCCTACGAGCAGTACTTC. Residues: CSARGETGRAYEQYF.

The chain has TRBV18 and TRBJ2-2; a weak D match, TRBD2 (6 bases). The length of the CDR3 is 14 residues. Germline lookup yields CDR1 KGHSH and CDR2 LQKENI. V was cut by 3 bases and J by 8 bases, with 13 bases left in between. CDR3 coding DNA: TGTGCCAGCTCACCGGGACTCCCTCTTGGGGAGCTGTTTTTT. This sequence encodes CASSPGLPLGELFF.

This clone was counted a few times. The chain employs TRBV12-3 or TRBV12-4 and TRBJ2-7, with D unclear. Trimming pared 3 bases from V and 1 base from J, leaving 10 bases between. The CDR3 runs 14 residues. The CDR3 region has the DNA TGTGCCAGCAGTTTTGAAGGGCCTTCCTACGAGCAGTACTTC. The encoded protein is CASSFEGPSYEQYF.

The sample holds a few counts of this clone. One end of the junction does not line up with germline, which may come from a read error. The chain uses TRBV28 and TRBJ2-1; the match to TRBD2 covers 15 bases. Germline-derived CDR1 and CDR2 are MDHEN and SYDVKM. The CDR3 totals 19 residues. The CDR3 nucleotides are TGTGCCAGCGGTTTAGGACTAGCGGGAGGGAGAGGTTGGGACAATGAGCAGTTCTTC. Protein sequence: CASGLGLAGGRGWDNEQFF. Combining the CDR3 with reference TRBV28 and TRBJ2-1 gives the whole variable domain DVKVTQSSRYLVKRTGEKVFLECVQDMDHENMFWYRQDPGLGLRLIYFSYDVKMKEKGDIPEGYSVSREKKERFSLILESASTNQTSMYLCASGLGLAGGRGWDNEQFFGPGTRLTVL.

This clone was seen a handful of times. The chain carries TRBV20-1 and TRBJ2-5; D remains unclear. CDR3 length: 13 residues. Per germline, CDR1 DFQATT and CDR2 SNEGSKA (reference sequence). The V and J ends lost 5 bases and 7 bases respectively, with 17 bases between them. The DNA of the CDR3 is TGCAGTGCTCCCGTGGTGTCGGTGGGGACCCAGTACTTC. Protein: CSAPVVSVGTQYF.

This chain connects TRBV5-1 to TRBJ2-7; 10 bases match TRBD1. The length of the CDR3 is 14 residues. The germline gives CDR1 SGHRS, CDR2 YFSETQ. V trimming: 4 bases; J trimming: 0 bases; junction bases outside the gene matches: 1. DNA for the CDR3: TGCGCCAGCAGCCGGGACAGGGGCTCCTACGAGCAGTACTTC. It codes for CASSRDRGSYEQYF. The whole variable domain, remainder taken from reference TRBV5-1 and TRBJ2-7, is KAGVTQTPRYLIKTRGQQVTLSCSPISGHRSVSWYQQTPGQGLQFLFEYFSETQRNKGNFPGRFSGRQFSNSRSEMNVSTLELGDSALYLCASSRDRGSYEQYFGPGTRLTVT.